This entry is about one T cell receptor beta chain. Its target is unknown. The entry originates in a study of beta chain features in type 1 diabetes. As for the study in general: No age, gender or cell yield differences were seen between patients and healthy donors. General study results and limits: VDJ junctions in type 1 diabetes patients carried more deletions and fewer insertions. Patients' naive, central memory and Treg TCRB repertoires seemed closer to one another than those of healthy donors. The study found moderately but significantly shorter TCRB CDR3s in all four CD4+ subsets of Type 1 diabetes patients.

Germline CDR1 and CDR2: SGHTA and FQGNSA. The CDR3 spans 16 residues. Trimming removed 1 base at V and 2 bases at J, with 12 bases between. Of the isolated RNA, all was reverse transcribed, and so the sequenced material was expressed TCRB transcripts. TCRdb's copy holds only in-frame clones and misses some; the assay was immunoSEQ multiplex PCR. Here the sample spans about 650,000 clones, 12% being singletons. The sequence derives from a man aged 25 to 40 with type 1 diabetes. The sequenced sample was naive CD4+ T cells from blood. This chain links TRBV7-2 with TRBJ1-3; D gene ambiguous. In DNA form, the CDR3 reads TGTGCCAGCAGCTTAGGGCGGATCGGGGCTGGAAACACCATATATTTT. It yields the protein CASSLGRIGAGNTIYF.